These 24 T cell receptor beta chains were all obtained from the same sample, sequenced in a study of blood T cell repertoires in COVID-19. TCRdb's copy holds only in-frame clones and misses some; the assay was immunoSEQ multiplex PCR. This sample has around 300,000 clones, with about 90% found just once. The sample comprised PBMCs or T cells enriched from blood (not recorded which). Receptors originate from a man aged 25 to 45 who had recovered from COVID-19.

This chain connects TRBV2 to TRBJ2-5; TRBD2 matches 9 bases. With 4 bases clipped from V and 5 bases from J, the junction kept 8 bases outside the gene matches. Germline CDR1 is SNHLY and CDR2 is FYNNEI. CDR3 length equals 15 residues. DNA for the CDR3: TGTGCCAGCAGTGTAGGAGGACTAGCGTACGAGACCCAGTACTTC. It yields the protein CASSVGGLAYETQYF.

The rearrangement uses TRBV18 and TRBJ2-5; possibly TRBD2 for D (5 bases). V was clipped by 4 bases and J by 1 base, with 10 bases between them. Per germline, CDR1 KGHSH and CDR2 LQKENI. This CDR3 is 14 amino acids long. CDR3 protein: CASSLMEAQETQYF. CDR3 nucleotide sequence: TGTGCCAGCTCACTAATGGAGGCCCAAGAGACCCAGTACTTC.

CDR3 DNA sequence: TGCGCCAGCAGTCGGACTAGCGGGGGACTCAATGAGCAGTTCTTC. It specifies CASSRTSGGLNEQFF. The chain carries TRBV10-1 and TRBJ2-1, with 13 bases lining up with TRBD2. V trimming: 5 bases; J trimming: 6 bases; junction bases outside the gene matches: 4. The CDR3 totals 15 residues. CDR1 and CDR2 from the germline V gene are WNHNN and SYGVQD (reference sequence).

The chain is built from TRBV28 and TRBJ1-5, with D uncertain. Germline V gene sequence: CDR1 MDHEN, CDR2 SYDVKM. V lost 6 bases to trimming and J lost 1 base, with 13 bases between them. The CDR3 is 15 residues long. In DNA form, the CDR3 reads TGTGCCAGCAGCCCTCGACGGGAAAGCAATCAGCCCCAGCATTTT. Amino acids: CASSPRRESNQPQHF.

This clone was picked up a small number of times. J is TRBJ1-3 and V is TRBV10-3; possibly TRBD1 for D (6 bases). V lost 5 bases and J 2 bases, leaving 10 bases between the germline ends. This CDR3 is built from 14 residues. Germline V gene sequence: CDR1 ENHRY, CDR2 SYGVKD. The CDR3 reads CAISTGRAGNTIYF. For the CDR3, the DNA is TGTGCCATCAGTACAGGGAGAGCTGGAAACACCATATATTTT.

The chain employs TRBV30 and TRBJ1-4; D uncertain. The CDR3 sequence is 16 residues long. The V gene's germline CDR1 is GTSNPN and CDR2 SVGIG (reference sequence). The germline V and J ends were trimmed by 4 bases and 0 bases, with 15 bases remaining between them. The CDR3 DNA reads as TGTGCCTGGACGGGTCACAGCGGGGCAACTAATGAAAAACTGTTTTTT. Protein product: CAWTGHSGATNEKLFF.

V and J are TRBV2 and TRBJ2-1, with D hard to call. In germline, CDR1 is SNHLY, CDR2 FYNNEI. There are 12 residues in the CDR3. Between the trimmed V and J ends, which lost 6 bases and 8 bases, there was a span of 11 bases. The CDR3 region has the DNA TGTGCCAGCAGCCGTCAGAGCGATGAGCAGTTCTTC. Its translation is CASSRQSDEQFF. Supplemented by reference TRBV2 and TRBJ2-1, the full variable domain reads EPEVTQTPSHQVTQMGQEVILRCVPISNHLYFYWYRQILGQKVEFLVSFYNNEISEKSEIFDDQFSVERPDGSNFTLKIRSTKLEDSAMYFCASSRQSDEQFFGPGTRLTVL.

This chain uses TRBV7-7 with TRBJ2-2; D unresolved. Looked up from germline, CDR1 is SSHAT and CDR2 is FNYEAQ (reference sequence). The V gene lost 5 bases and the J gene lost 8 bases, with 15 bases spanning the gap. CDR3 length: 14 amino acids. The CDR3: CASSATPLVGELFF. Here the CDR3 DNA reads TGTGCCAGCAGCGCCACACCGCTGGTAGGGGAGCTGTTTTTT.

This chain joins TRBV24-1 and TRBJ2-5, with TRBD2 matching over 11 bases. This CDR3 is built from 16 residues. Trimming at V came to 4 bases and at J to 2 bases, leaving 5 bases not matched to a gene. Germline V gene data show CDR1 as KGHDR and CDR2 as SFDVKD. This CDR3 reads CATSDPRLAGQETQYF. For the CDR3, the DNA is TGTGCCACCAGTGACCCTCGACTAGCGGGACAAGAGACCCAGTACTTC.

The chain links TRBV28 to TRBJ1-5, with D perhaps matching TRBD1 (5 bases). Germline assignment: CDR1 MDHEN and CDR2 SYDVKM. This CDR3 region has 14 residues. Trimming left V 3 bases short and J 6 bases short, with 12 bases between. CDR3 sequence (DNA): TGTGCCAGCAGTTTGCCCAGGGAACTTCAGCCCCAGCATTTT. Translation gives CASSLPRELQPQHF.

The gene calls are TRBV6-5 and TRBJ1-6; D is uncertain. The germline V and J ends were trimmed by 7 bases and 7 bases, with 11 bases remaining between them. Germline lookup yields CDR1 MNHEY and CDR2 SVGAGI. This CDR3 has 13 residues. The CDR3 DNA is TGTGCCAGCACCACAACAGAAAATTCACCCCTCCACTTT. It encodes CASTTTENSPLHF.

The chain couples TRBV12-3 or TRBV12-4 to TRBJ2-7, with D unresolved. Trimming removed 1 base at V and 7 bases at J, with 11 bases between. This CDR3 contains 13 residues. CDR3 sequence: CASSLGASEEQYF. CDR3 in DNA: TGTGCCAGCAGTTTAGGGGCCTCTGAAGAGCAGTACTTC.

The V and J genes are TRBV12-3 or TRBV12-4 and TRBJ1-2, with D possibly being TRBD1 (6 bases). Deletions cut 6 bases from V and 4 bases from J, with 12 bases between. The CDR3 consists of 13 residues. In DNA form, the CDR3 reads TGTGCCAGCAGCGTTACAGGGATCTATGGCTACACCTTC. It codes for CASSVTGIYGYTF.

The chain employs TRBV5-1 and TRBJ2-3; D ambiguous. Germline CDR1 reads SGHRS; CDR2 reads YFSETQ. With 1 base removed from V and 3 bases from J, the gap between germline ends came to 12 bases. The CDR3 has 15 residues. The CDR3 sequence: CASSLRGYLTDTQYF. CDR3 nucleotide sequence: TGCGCCAGCAGCTTGCGAGGATACCTAACAGATACGCAGTATTTT.

This clone came up once. The V call is TRBV21-1, the J call TRBJ2-5; TRBD1, the table's D call, was not compared with the DNA. TRBV21-1 is an annotated pseudogene. The CDR3 spans 15 residues. This chain's CDR3 is CASSNQTGWEETQYF. Written as DNA, the CDR3 is TGTGCCAGCAGCAATCAGACAGGGTGGGAAGAGACCCAGTACTTC.

This clone has only one observation. The V and J genes are TRBV19 and TRBJ1-4; 7 bases map to TRBD1. The CDR3 has 16 amino acids. V lost 0 bases and J lost 3; bases outside the gene matches: 4. Germline CDR1 reads LNHDA; CDR2 reads SQIVND (reference sequence). In nucleotides, the CDR3 is TGTGCCAGTAGTATAGAGACAGGGACATCTAATGAAAAACTGTTTTTT. It yields the protein CASSIETGTSNEKLFF.

The chain combines TRBV2 with TRBJ1-4, with TRBD1 identical over 7 bases. The V and J ends lost 5 bases and 6 bases, in that order; junction bases with no gene match: 9. CDR1 and CDR2 from the germline V gene are SNHLY and FYNNEI. CDR3 length: 15 residues. CDR3 DNA: TGTGCCAGCAGTCCACAGGGACAGCTAGATGAAAAACTGTTTTTT. Translation: CASSPQGQLDEKLFF.

V is TRBV6-5 and J is TRBJ2-3; 9 bases align to TRBD1. V lost 0 bases and J lost 2; bases outside the gene matches: 3. The CDR3 totals 16 residues. Germline CDR1 and CDR2: MNHEY and SVGAGI. Here the CDR3 reads CASSYSRTGVTDTQYF. CDR3 nucleotide sequence: TGTGCCAGCAGTTACTCTCGGACAGGGGTCACAGATACGCAGTATTTT.

The rearrangement uses TRBV5-5 and TRBJ2-3; possibly TRBD1 for D (6 bases). The CDR3 covers 13 residues. The V gene lost 5 bases and the J gene lost 3 bases, with 10 bases spanning the gap. Germline assignment: CDR1 SGHKS and CDR2 YYEKEE (reference sequence). In DNA form, the CDR3 reads TGTGCCAGCAGGGGTACAGGGACAGATACGCAGTATTTT. Translating it yields CASRGTGTDTQYF. The whole variable domain, filled in from reference TRBV5-5 and TRBJ2-3, reads DAGVTQSPTHLIKTRGQQVTLRCSPISGHKSVSWYQQVLGQGPQFIFQYYEKEERGRGNFPDRFSARQFPNYSSELNVNALLLGDSALYLCASRGTGTDTQYFGPGTRLTVL.

This chain joins TRBV28 and TRBJ1-6; D is possibly TRBD1 (5 bases). There are 13 residues in the CDR3. V lost 6 bases and J lost 17, with 20 bases in between. Germline CDR1 and CDR2: MDHEN and SYDVKM. The CDR3 protein is CASSTLRPAGFHF. DNA of the CDR3: TGTGCCAGCAGCACGTTGCGGCCGGCAGGGTTCCACTTT. Complete variable domain (other parts from reference TRBV28 and TRBJ1-6): DVKVTQSSRYLVKRTGEKVFLECVQDMDHENMFWYRQDPGLGLRLIYFSYDVKMKEKGDIPEGYSVSREKKERFSLILESASTNQTSMYLCASSTLRPAGFHFGNGTRLTVT.

J is TRBJ2-2 and V is TRBV4-2; D unclear. Per germline, CDR1 LGHNA and CDR2 YNFKEQ. Trimming removed 1 base from V and 0 bases from J, with 15 bases in between. This CDR3 is 18 amino acids long. The CDR3 DNA reads TGTGCCAGCAGCCAAGCCGGTGGAGCCCGCACGAACACCGGGGAGCTGTTTTTT. It codes for CASSQAGGARTNTGELFF.

This chain joins TRBV7-8 and TRBJ2-1, with TRBD1 identical over 9 bases. The CDR3 has 16 amino acids. Trimming removed 11 bases from V and 4 bases from J; junction bases left unmatched: 15. CDR1 and CDR2 (germline): SGHVS, FQNEAQ. The CDR3 loop is CALDRGGSRNYNEQFF. In DNA, the CDR3 is TGTGCCCTGGACAGGGGCGGATCACGCAATTACAATGAGCAGTTCTTC.

The chain has TRBV15 and TRBJ1-5; 7 bases align to TRBD1. After removal of 0 bases from V and 5 bases from J, the junction contained 7 bases not matched to a gene. This CDR3 spans 16 amino acids. Germline lookup yields CDR1 LNHNV and CDR2 YYDKDF (reference sequence). CDR3 residues: CATSRDQGEVDQPQHF. The CDR3 DNA reads as TGTGCCACCAGCAGAGATCAGGGGGAGGTAGATCAGCCCCAGCATTTT. The full variable domain, in which reference TRBV15 and TRBJ1-5 provide the parts outside the CDR3, is DAMVIQNPRYQVTQFGKPVTLSCSQTLNHNVMYWYQQKSSQAPKLLFHYYDKDFNNEADTPDNFQSRRPNTSFCFLDIRSPGLGDTAMYLCATSRDQGEVDQPQHFGDGTRLSIL.

This chain connects TRBV28 to TRBJ2-7; 7 bases agree with TRBD1. This CDR3 spans 14 amino acids. Germline V gene sequence: CDR1 MDHEN, CDR2 SYDVKM. V was pared by 2 bases and J by 2 bases, with 3 bases of the junction left unmatched. The CDR3 region is CASSLTGATYEQYF. In DNA form, the CDR3 reads TGTGCCAGCAGTTTAACAGGGGCGACCTACGAGCAGTACTTC.